Below, 2 T cell receptor beta chains from the same sample are listed, as sequenced in a study of blood T cell repertoires in COVID-19. Data came from immunoSEQ multiplex PCR; TCRdb stores just in-frame clones and leaves some out. The sample consists of about 130,000 clones, approximately 80% of them appearing once. Sequencing used peripheral blood. Every receptor here comes from a man in his forties or fifties with active or convalescent COVID-19.

The table lists this clone with a few counts. This chain links TRBV5-1 with TRBJ2-3; unclear D gene. There are 12 residues in the CDR3. V lost 2 bases and J 6 bases, leaving 7 bases between the germline ends. CDR1 and CDR2 (germline): SGHRS, YFSETQ. The CDR3 region has the DNA TGCGCCAGCAGCTTAGCCGGGGATACGCAGTATTTT. Translated, it gives CASSLAGDTQYF.

J is TRBJ1-6 and V is TRBV6-5, with 8 nucleotides matching TRBD1. Germline CDR1 MNHEY, CDR2 SVGAGI. With 4 bases clipped from V and 10 bases from J, the junction kept 9 bases outside the gene matches. CDR3 length equals 15 residues. CDR3 protein: CASSFGTGSESPLHF. The CDR3 DNA sequence: TGTGCCAGCAGTTTTGGGACAGGCTCCGAGTCACCCCTCCACTTT.